This T cell receptor beta chain was documented in a study of response to subunit inactivated influenza vaccine. The CDR3 is 15 amino acids. V lost 1 base to trimming and J lost 6 bases, with 12 bases between them. Germline loops: CDR1 MGHRA, CDR2 YSYEKL. TCRdb passed the RT-PCR reads through MiXCR, listing each CDR3 protein once. The table has 250,000 to 350,000 distinct CDR3 sequences, 20% to 25% seen once. The starting material was PBMCs from blood, obtained 21 months after vaccination. The TCR was taken from a man in his fifties or sixties who received an inactivated influenza vaccine. The chain has TRBV4-1 and TRBJ1-4, with D unclear. The CDR3 bases are TGCGCCAGCAGCCAAGTCTCGGGAGACTATGAAAAACTGTTTTTT. Translating gives CASSQVSGDYEKLFF.